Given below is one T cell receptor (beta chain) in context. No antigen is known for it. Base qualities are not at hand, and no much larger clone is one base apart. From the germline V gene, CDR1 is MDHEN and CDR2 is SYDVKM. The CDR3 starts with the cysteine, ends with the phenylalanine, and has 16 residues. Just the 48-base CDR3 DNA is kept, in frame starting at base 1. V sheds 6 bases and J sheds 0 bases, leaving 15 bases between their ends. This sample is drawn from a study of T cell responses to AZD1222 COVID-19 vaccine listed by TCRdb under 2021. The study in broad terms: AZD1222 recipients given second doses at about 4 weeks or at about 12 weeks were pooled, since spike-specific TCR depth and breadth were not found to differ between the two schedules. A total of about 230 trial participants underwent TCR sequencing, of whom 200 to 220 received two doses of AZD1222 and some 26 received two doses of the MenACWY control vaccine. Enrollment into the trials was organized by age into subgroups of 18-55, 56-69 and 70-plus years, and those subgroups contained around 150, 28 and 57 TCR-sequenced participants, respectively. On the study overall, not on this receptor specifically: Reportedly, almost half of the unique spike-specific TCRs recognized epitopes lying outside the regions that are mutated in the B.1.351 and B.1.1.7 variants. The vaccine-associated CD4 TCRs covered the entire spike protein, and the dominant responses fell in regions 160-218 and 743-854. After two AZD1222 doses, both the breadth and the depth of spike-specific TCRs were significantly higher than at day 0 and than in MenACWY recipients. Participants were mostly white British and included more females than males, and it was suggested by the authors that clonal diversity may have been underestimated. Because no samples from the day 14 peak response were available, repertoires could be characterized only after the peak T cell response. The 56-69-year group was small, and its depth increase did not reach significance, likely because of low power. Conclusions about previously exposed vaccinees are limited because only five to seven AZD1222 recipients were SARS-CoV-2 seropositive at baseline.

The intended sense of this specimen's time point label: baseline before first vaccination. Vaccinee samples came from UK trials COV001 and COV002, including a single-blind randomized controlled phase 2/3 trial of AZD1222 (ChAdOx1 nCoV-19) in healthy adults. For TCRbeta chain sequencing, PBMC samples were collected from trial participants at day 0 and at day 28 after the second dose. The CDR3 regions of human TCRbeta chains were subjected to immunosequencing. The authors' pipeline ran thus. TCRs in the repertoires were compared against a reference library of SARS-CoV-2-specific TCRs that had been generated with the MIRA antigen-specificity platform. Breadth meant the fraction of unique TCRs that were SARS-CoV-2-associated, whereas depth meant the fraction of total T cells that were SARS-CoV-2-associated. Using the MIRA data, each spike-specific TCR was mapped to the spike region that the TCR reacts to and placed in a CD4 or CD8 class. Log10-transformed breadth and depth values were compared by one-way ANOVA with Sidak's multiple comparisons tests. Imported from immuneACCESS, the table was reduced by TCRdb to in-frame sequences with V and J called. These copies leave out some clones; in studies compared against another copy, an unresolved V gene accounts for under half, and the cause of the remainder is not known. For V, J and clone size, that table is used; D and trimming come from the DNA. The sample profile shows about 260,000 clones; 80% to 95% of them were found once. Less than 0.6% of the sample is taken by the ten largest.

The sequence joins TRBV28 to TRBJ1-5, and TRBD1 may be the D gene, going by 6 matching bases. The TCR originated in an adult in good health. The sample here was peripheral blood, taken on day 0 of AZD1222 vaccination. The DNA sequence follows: TGTGCCAGCAGCCCGACAGGAAAGTATAGCAATCAGCCCCAGCATTTT. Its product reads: CASSPTGKYSNQPQHF. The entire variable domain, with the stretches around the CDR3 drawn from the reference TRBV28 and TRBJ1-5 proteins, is DVKVTQSSRYLVKRTGEKVFLECVQDMDHENMFWYRQDPGLGLRLIYFSYDVKMKEKGDIPEGYSVSREKKERFSLILESASTNQTSMYLCASSPTGKYSNQPQHFGDGTRLSIL.